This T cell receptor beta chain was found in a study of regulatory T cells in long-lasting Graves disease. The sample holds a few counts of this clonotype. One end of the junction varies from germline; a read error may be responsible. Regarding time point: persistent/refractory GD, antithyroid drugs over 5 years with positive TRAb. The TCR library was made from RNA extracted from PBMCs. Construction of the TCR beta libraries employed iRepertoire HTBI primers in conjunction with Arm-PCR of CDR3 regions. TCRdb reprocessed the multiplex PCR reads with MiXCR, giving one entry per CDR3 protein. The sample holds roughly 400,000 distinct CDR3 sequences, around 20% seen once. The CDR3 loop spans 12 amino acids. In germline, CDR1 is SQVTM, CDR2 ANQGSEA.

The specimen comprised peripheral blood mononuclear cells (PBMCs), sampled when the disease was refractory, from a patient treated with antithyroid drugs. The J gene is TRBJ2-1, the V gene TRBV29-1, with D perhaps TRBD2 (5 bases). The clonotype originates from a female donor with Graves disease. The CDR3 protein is CSVPRADNEQSF. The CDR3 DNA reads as TGCAGCGTTCCGAGGGCCGACAATGAGCAGTCCTTC.